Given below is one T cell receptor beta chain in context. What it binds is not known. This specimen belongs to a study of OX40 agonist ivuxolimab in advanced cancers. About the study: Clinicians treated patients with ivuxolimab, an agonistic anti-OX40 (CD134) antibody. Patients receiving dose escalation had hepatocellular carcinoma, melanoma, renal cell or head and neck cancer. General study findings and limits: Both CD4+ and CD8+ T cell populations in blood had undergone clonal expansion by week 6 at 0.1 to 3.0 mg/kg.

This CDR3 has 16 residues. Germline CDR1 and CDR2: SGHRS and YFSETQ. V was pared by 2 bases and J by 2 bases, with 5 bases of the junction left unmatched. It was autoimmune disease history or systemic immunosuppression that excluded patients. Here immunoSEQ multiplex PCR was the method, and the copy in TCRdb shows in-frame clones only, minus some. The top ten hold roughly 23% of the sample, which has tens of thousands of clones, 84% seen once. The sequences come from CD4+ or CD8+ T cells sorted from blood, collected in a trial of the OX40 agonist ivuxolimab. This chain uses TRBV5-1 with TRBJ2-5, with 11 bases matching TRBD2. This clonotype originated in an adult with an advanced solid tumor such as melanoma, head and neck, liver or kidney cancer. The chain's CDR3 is CASSFLAGGSQETQYF. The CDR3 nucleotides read TGCGCCAGCAGCTTTCTAGCGGGAGGTTCTCAAGAGACCCAGTACTTC. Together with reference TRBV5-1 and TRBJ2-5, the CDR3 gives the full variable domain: KAGVTQTPRYLIKTRGQQVTLSCSPISGHRSVSWYQQTPGQGLQFLFEYFSETQRNKGNFPGRFSGRQFSNSRSEMNVSTLELGDSALYLCASSFLAGGSQETQYFGPGTRLLVL.